The 15 T cell receptor beta chains reported below all come from one sample, sequenced in a study of early T cells in non-severe SARS-CoV-2 infection. TCRdb re-called the 5' RACE reads through MiXCR, storing one row per CDR3 protein. This sample has roughly 42,000 distinct CDR3 sequences; 12% occur once, and the top ten carry about a sixth. The source material was whole blood. Every receptor here comes from an adult who was a healthcare worker with PCR-confirmed SARS-CoV-2 infection or an uninfected control (not recorded which).

This clonotype was seen many times. The gene calls are TRBV4-3 and TRBJ2-1; D is ambiguous. Germline loops: CDR1 LGHNA, CDR2 YSLEER. Trimming stripped 0 bases from V and 8 bases from J, with 14 bases between. The CDR3 spans 15 residues. This CDR3 reads CASSQDQSVSDEQFF. CDR3 sequence (DNA): TGCGCCAGCAGCCAAGACCAGTCTGTTTCCGATGAGCAGTTCTTC.

This chain joins TRBV7-9 and TRBJ2-7; D uncertain. V lost 2 bases to trimming and J lost 6 bases, with 5 bases between them. This CDR3 is 11 amino acids long. Per germline, CDR1 SEHNR and CDR2 FQNEAQ (reference sequence). CDR3 amino acids: CASSLSREQYF. DNA for the CDR3: TGTGCCAGCAGCTTATCTCGCGAGCAGTACTTC.

The sample holds many counts of this clonotype. The rearrangement uses TRBV2 and TRBJ1-1; no reliable D call. Germline V lookup: CDR1 SNHLY, CDR2 FYNNEI. The CDR3 extends over 12 amino acids. The V and J ends lost 3 bases and 6 bases respectively, with 8 bases between them. In DNA form, the CDR3 reads TGTGCCAGCAGTGAGGATTGGGCTGAAGCTTTCTTT. Translation gives CASSEDWAEAFF.

This rearrangement joins TRBV29-1 to TRBJ2-4, with no clear D. V gave up 4 bases and J gave up 0 bases, with 4 bases separating them. This CDR3 region has 12 residues. Germline V gene data show CDR1 as SQVTM and CDR2 as ANQGSEA. Written as DNA, the CDR3 is TGCAGCGTTGGGCTAGCCAAAAACATTCAGTACTTC. It yields the protein CSVGLAKNIQYF.

This chain connects TRBV20-1 to TRBJ1-1; D is unresolved. The CDR3 extends over 11 amino acids. V shed 8 bases and J shed 5 bases, with 12 bases lying between them. From germline, CDR1 is DFQATT and CDR2 SNEGSKA (reference sequence). CDR3 residues: CSYLGRTEAFF. The CDR3 DNA sequence: TGCAGTTACTTGGGCCGAACTGAAGCTTTCTTT.

Ten or more counts support this clonotype. The chain joins TRBV10-3 to TRBJ1-4; D possibly corresponds to TRBD1 (5 bases). Germline V CDR1 and CDR2: ENHRY, SYGVKD. V was pared by 4 bases and J by 7 bases, with 13 bases between. The CDR3 is 14 residues long. The CDR3 sequence is CAISAGGEAEKLFF. CDR3 DNA: TGTGCCATCAGTGCCGGAGGGGAAGCTGAAAAACTGTTTTTT.

This chain uses TRBV12-3 or TRBV12-4 with TRBJ1-2; 8 bases are a match to TRBD1. V shed 6 bases and J 8 bases; nucleotides not matched to a gene: 8. There are 13 residues in the CDR3. The CDR3 DNA is TGTGCCAGCAGGGAACTGGCAGGGGGCGGCTACACCTTC. Its translation: CASRELAGGGYTF.

The chain joins TRBV6-6 to TRBJ2-1; 8 bases align to TRBD2. Looked up from germline, CDR1 is MNHNY and CDR2 is SVGAGI (reference sequence). The CDR3 runs to 18 residues. V gave up 2 bases and J gave up 1 base; unmatched junction bases: 10. The CDR3 nucleotides read TGTGCCAGCAGTTACCGCAGCGGGAGCGCCCCTTCCTACAATGAGCAGTTCTTC. This codes for CASSYRSGSAPSYNEQFF.

Only a few counts were recorded for this clonotype. The rearrangement links TRBV4-1 to TRBJ1-3, with D perhaps matching TRBD1 (6 bases). Germline V lookup: CDR1 MGHRA, CDR2 YSYEKL. CDR3 length: 17 amino acids. V was clipped by 0 bases and J by 5 bases, with 17 bases between them. The chain's CDR3 is CASSQESSSGQRNTIYF. The CDR3 DNA follows: TGCGCCAGCAGCCAAGAAAGTTCTAGCGGACAGAGAAACACCATATATTTT.

This clonotype occurred many times. The CDR3 DNA is TGTGCCAGCAGCCCACCCTTGAACACTGAAGCTTTCTTT. As protein: CASSPPLNTEAFF. This rearrangement joins TRBV7-2 to TRBJ1-1; D is ambiguous. This CDR3 has 13 amino acids. Germline assignment: CDR1 SGHTA and CDR2 FQGNSA. V dropped 5 bases and J dropped 0 bases, with 7 bases sitting between them.

This clonotype was observed a few times. V and J are TRBV2 and TRBJ1-5, with unresolved D. The CDR3 covers 13 residues. Between the trimmed V and J ends, which lost 3 bases and 4 bases, there was a span of 7 bases. Germline V gives CDR1 SNHLY, CDR2 FYNNEI. In DNA, the CDR3 is TGTGCCAGCAGTGATCTTGGGAATCAGCCCCAGCATTTT. Translating gives CASSDLGNQPQHF.

V is TRBV7-3 and J is TRBJ2-3; tentative D call: TRBD1 (6 bases). The germline gives CDR1 SGHTA, CDR2 FQGTGA. With 5 bases removed from V and 2 bases from J, the gap between germline ends came to 11 bases. The CDR3 is made up of 14 amino acids. The CDR3 reads CASSPRDNTDTQYF. The CDR3, as DNA: TGTGCCAGCAGCCCTAGGGACAACACAGATACGCAGTATTTT.

The rearrangement uses TRBV20-1 and TRBJ1-2, with D possibly being TRBD1 (5 bases). The CDR3 length is 13 residues. Germline lookup yields CDR1 DFQATT and CDR2 SNEGSKA (reference sequence). Trimming cost V 7 bases and J 5 bases, with 17 bases left between them. CDR3 nucleotide sequence: TGCAGTGGCCCTCGGGGGACGGGGTATGGCTACACCTTC. As protein: CSGPRGTGYGYTF.

The gene calls are TRBV28 and TRBJ2-1; 7 nucleotides align to TRBD2. Germline values: CDR1 MDHEN, CDR2 SYDVKM. This CDR3 region has 18 residues. V trimming: 6 bases; J trimming: 2 bases; junction bases outside the gene matches: 16. CDR3 region: CASSLTSPPGRTYNEQFF. As DNA, the CDR3 is TGTGCCAGCAGCCTTACTTCCCCGCCCGGGAGGACCTACAATGAGCAGTTCTTC.

The rearrangement joins TRBV20-1 to TRBJ2-5, with D hard to call. The CDR3 totals 12 residues. Germline V lookup: CDR1 DFQATT, CDR2 SNEGSKA (reference sequence). V dropped 6 bases and J dropped 4 bases, with 12 bases sitting between them. The CDR3 here is CSAVALRETQYF. DNA for the CDR3: TGCAGTGCCGTAGCCCTGCGAGAGACCCAGTACTTC.